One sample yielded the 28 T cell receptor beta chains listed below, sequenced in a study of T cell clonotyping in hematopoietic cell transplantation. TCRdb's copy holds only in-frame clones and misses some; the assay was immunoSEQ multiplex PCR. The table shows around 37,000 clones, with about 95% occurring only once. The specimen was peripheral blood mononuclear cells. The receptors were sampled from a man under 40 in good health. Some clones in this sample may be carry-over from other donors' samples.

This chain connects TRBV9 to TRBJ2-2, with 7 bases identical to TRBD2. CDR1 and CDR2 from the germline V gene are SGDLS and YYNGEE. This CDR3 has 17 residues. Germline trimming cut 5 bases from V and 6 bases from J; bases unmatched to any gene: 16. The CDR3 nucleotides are TGTGCCAGCAGTCCCTTAGGACTAGGAAATGCGGCCGGGGAGCTGTTTTTT. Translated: CASSPLGLGNAAGELFF. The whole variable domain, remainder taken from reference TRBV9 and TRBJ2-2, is DSGVTQTPKHLITATGQRVTLRCSPRSGDLSVYWYQQSLDQGLQFLIQYYNGEERAKGNILERFSAQQFPDLHSELNLSSLELGDSALYFCASSPLGLGNAAGELFFGEGSRLTVL.

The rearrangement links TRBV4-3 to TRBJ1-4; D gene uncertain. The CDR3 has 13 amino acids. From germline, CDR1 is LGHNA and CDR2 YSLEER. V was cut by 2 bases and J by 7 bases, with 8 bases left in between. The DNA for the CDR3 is TGCGCCAGCAGCCAATCTTTCAGTGAAAAACTGTTTTTT. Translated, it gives CASSQSFSEKLFF.

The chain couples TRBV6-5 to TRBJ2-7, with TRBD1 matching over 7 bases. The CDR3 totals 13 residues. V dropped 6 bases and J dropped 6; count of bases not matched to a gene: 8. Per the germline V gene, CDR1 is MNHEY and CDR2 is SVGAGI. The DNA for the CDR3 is TGTGCCAGCAGCCGGGACAGACTGTTCGAGCAGTACTTC. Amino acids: CASSRDRLFEQYF.

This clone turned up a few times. The CDR3 bases are TGTGCCAGCAGCACTAGACAGGGGGGTAATGAAAAACTGTTTTTT. This translates into CASSTRQGGNEKLFF. J is TRBJ1-4 and V is TRBV7-9; 9 bases line up with TRBD1. The germline gives CDR1 SEHNR, CDR2 FQNEAQ (reference sequence). V gave up 5 bases and J gave up 4 bases; unmatched junction bases: 5. The CDR3 is 15 amino acids.

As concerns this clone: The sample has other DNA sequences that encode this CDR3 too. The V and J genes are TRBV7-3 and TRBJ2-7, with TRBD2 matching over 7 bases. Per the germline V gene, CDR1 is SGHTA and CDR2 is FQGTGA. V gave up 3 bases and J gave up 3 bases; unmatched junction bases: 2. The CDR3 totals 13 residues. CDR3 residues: CASSFGGGYEQYF. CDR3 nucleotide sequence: TGTGCCAGCAGCTTTGGCGGGGGCTACGAGCAGTACTTC. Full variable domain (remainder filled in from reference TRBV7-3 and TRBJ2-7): GAGVSQTPSNKVTEKGKYVELRCDPISGHTALYWYRQSLGQGPEFLIYFQGTGAADDSGLPNDRFFAVRPEGSVSTLKIQRTERGDSAVYLCASSFGGGYEQYFGPGTRLTVT.

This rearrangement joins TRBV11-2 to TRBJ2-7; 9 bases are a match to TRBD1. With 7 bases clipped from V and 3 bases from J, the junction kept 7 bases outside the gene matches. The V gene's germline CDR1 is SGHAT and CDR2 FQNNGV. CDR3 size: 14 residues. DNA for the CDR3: TGTGCCAGCATCCCCGGGACAGGGAACTACGAGCAGTACTTC. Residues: CASIPGTGNYEQYF. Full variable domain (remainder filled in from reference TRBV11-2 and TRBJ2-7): EAGVAQSPRYKIIEKRQSVAFWCNPISGHATLYWYQQILGQGPKLLIQFQNNGVVDDSQLPKDRFSAERLKGVDSTLKIQPAKLEDSAVYLCASIPGTGNYEQYFGPGTRLTVT.

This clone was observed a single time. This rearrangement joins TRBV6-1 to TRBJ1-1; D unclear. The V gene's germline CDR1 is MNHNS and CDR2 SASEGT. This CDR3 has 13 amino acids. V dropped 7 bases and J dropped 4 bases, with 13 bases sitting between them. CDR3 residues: CASTPGEATEAFF. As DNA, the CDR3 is TGTGCCAGCACCCCTGGGGAGGCCACTGAAGCTTTCTTT.

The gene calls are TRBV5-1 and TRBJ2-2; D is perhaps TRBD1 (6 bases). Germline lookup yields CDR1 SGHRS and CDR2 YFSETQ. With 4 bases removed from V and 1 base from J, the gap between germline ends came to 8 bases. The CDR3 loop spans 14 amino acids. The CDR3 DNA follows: TGCGCCAGCAGCCTACAGGGGAACACCGGGGAGCTGTTTTTT. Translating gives CASSLQGNTGELFF.

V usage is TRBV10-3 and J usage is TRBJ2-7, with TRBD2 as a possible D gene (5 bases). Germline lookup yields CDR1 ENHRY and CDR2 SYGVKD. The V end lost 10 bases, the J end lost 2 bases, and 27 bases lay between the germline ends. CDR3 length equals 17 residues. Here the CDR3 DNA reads TGTGCCACGGGGAATGGTGGCTCCCTGGGGTTTACCTACGAGCAGTACTTC. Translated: CATGNGGSLGFTYEQYF.

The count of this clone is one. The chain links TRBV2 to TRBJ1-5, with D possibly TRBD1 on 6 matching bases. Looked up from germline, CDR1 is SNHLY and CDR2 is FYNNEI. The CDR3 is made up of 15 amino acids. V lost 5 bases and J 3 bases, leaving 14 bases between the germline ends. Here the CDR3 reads CASSPMRGTNQPQHF. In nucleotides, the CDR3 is TGTGCCAGCAGTCCCATGAGGGGGACCAATCAGCCCCAGCATTTT.

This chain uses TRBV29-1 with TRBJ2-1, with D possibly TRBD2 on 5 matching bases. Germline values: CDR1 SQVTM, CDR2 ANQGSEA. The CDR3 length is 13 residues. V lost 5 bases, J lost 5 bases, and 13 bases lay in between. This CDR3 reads CSVLRSGNNEQFF. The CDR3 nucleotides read TGCAGCGTTCTTCGTTCGGGGAACAATGAGCAGTTCTTC.

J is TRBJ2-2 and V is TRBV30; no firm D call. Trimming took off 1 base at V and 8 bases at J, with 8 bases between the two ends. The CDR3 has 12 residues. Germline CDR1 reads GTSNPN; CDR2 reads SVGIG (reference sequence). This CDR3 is CAWSELTGELFF. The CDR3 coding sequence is TGTGCCTGGAGTGAGTTGACGGGGGAGCTGTTTTTT.

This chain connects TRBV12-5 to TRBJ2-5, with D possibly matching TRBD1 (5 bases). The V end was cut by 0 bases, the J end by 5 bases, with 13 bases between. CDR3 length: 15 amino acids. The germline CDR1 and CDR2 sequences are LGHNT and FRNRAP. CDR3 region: CASGLVPGRWETQYF. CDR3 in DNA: TGTGCTAGTGGTTTGGTACCAGGGCGATGGGAGACCCAGTACTTC.

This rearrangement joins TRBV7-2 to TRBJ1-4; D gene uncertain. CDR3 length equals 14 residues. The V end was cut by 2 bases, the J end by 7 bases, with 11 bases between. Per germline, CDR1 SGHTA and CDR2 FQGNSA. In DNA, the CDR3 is TGTGCCAGCAGCTTATACCGGCAATCTGAAAAACTGTTTTTT. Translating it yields CASSLYRQSEKLFF.

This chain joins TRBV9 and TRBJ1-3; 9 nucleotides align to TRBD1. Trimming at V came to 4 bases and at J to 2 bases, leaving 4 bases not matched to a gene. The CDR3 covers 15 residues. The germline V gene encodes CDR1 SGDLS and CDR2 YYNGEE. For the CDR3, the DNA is TGTGCCAGCAGCAAAACAGGGGGCCCTGGAAACACCATATATTTT. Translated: CASSKTGGPGNTIYF.

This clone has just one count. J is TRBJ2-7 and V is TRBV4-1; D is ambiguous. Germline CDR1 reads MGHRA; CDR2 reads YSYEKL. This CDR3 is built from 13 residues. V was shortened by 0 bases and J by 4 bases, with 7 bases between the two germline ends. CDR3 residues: CASSQDLGYEQYF. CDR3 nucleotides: TGCGCCAGCAGCCAAGATTTAGGTTACGAGCAGTACTTC.

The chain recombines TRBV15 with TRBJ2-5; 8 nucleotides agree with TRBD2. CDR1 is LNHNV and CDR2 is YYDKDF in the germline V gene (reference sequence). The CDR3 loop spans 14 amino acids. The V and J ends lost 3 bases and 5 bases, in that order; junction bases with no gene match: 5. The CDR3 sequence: CATSSRLASETQYF. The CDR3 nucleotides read TGTGCCACCAGCAGCCGACTAGCGAGTGAGACCCAGTACTTC. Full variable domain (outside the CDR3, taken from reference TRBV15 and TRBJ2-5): DAMVIQNPRYQVTQFGKPVTLSCSQTLNHNVMYWYQQKSSQAPKLLFHYYDKDFNNEADTPDNFQSRRPNTSFCFLDIRSPGLGDTAMYLCATSSRLASETQYFGPGTRLLVL.

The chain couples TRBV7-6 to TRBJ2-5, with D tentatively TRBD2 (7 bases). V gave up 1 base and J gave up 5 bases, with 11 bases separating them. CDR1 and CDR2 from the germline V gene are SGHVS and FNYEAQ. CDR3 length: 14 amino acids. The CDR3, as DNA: TGTGCCAGCAGCTTAGGGGGGGGGCCGGAGACCCAGTACTTC. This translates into CASSLGGGPETQYF.

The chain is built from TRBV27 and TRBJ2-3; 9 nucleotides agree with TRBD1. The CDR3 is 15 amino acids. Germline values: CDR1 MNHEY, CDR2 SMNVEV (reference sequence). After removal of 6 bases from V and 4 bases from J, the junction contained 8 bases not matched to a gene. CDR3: CASRTGTGNSDTQYF. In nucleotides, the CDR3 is TGTGCCAGCAGGACCGGGACAGGGAACTCAGATACGCAGTATTTT.

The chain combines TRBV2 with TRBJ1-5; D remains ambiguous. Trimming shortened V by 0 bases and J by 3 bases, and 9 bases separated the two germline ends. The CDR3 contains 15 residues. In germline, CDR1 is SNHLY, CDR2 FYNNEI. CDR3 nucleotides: TGTGCCAGCAGTGAAGCGTCGGGGTACAATCAGCCCCAGCATTTT. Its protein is CASSEASGYNQPQHF.

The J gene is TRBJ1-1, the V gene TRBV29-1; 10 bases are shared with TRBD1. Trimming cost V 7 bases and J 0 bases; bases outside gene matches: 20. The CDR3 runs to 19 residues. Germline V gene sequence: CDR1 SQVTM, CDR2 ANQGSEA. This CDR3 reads CSAGRRTGGGGAMNTEAFF. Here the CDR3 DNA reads TGCAGCGCCGGCCGGCGGACAGGGGGAGGCGGTGCAATGAACACTGAAGCTTTCTTT.

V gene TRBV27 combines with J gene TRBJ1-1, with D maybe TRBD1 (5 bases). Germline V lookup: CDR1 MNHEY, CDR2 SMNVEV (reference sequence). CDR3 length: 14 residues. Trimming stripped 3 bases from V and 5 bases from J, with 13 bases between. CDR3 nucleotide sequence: TGTGCCAGCAGTTTGGGGGATTTGGGTACTGAAGCTTTCTTT. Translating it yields CASSLGDLGTEAFF.

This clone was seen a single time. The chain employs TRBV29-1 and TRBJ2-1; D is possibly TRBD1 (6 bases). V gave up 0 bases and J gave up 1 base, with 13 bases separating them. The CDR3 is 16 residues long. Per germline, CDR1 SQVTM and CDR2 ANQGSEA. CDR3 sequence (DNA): TGCAGCGTTGAAGATGGGCACAGGGTGTCCTACAATGAGCAGTTCTTC. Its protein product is CSVEDGHRVSYNEQFF.

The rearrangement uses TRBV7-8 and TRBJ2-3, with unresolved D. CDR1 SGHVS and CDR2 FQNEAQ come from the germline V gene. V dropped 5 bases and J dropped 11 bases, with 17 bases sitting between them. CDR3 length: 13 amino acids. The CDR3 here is CASSDLAYVGQYF. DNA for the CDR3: TGTGCCAGCAGCGACCTCGCATATGTTGGGCAGTATTTT. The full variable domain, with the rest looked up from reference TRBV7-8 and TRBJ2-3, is GAGVSQSPRYKVAKRGQDVALRCDPISGHVSLFWYQQALGQGPEFLTYFQNEAQLDKSGLPSDRFFAERPEGSVSTLKIQRTQQEDSAVYLCASSDLAYVGQYFGPGTRLTVL.

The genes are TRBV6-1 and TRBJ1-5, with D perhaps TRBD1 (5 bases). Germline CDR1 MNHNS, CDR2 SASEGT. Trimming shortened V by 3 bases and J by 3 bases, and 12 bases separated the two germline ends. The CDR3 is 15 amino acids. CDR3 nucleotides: TGTGCCAGCAGTGAGGTGGGGGGGGTCAATCAGCCCCAGCATTTT. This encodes CASSEVGGVNQPQHF.

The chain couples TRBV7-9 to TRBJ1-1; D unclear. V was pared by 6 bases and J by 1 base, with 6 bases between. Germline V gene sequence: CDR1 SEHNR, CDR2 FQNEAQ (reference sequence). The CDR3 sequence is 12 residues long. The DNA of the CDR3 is TGTGCCAGCAGTGGGCGGAACACTGAAGCTTTCTTT. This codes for CASSGRNTEAFF.

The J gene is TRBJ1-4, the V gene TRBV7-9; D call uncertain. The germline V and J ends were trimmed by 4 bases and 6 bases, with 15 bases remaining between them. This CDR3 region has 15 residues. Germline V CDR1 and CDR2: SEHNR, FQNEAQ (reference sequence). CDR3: CASSSSLDRDEKLFF. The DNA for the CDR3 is TGTGCCAGCAGCTCATCACTAGATCGGGATGAAAAACTGTTTTTT.

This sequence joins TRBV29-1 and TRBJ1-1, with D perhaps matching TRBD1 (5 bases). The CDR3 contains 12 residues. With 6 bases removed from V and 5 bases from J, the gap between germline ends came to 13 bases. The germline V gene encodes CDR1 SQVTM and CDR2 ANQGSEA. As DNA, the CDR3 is TGCAGCGTCGCACGGGGGAGGACTGAAGCTTTCTTT. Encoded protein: CSVARGRTEAFF.